In this sample, the clone carrying this TCR beta chain turned up once. Per the germline V gene, CDR1 is MDHEN and CDR2 is SYDVKM. The CDR3 is 14 residues long. Trimming removed 1 base at V and 5 bases at J, with 12 bases between. This entry is derived from a study of T cell changes during pregnancy in multiple sclerosis. Clones were sequenced by immunoSEQ multiplex PCR, and TCRdb holds only the in-frame ones, with some missing. The data contain around 30,000 clones, roughly 87% of them singletons. The sequenced sample was CD8+ T cells from peripheral blood mononuclear cells, obtained in the first trimester of pregnancy. V and J are TRBV28 and TRBJ2-7, with D perhaps TRBD2 (5 bases). The origin of this receptor is a female donor with multiple sclerosis, enrolled in a pregnancy study. This chain's CDR3 is CASSLFQAADEQYF. CDR3 bases: TGTGCCAGCAGTTTATTTCAAGCGGCCGACGAGCAGTACTTC.